A single T cell receptor (beta chain) is shown here with its context. These data are taken from a study of blood T cell repertoires in COVID-19. Study context: Spain, Italy and the United States supplied samples that represented acute and convalescent COVID-19.

In the original processing: Reference gene primer amplification gave nucleated cell count estimates. Method: immunoSEQ multiplex PCR; TCRdb's copy keeps in-frame clones and lacks some. The DNA gave D and trimming, while V, J and clone size come from that table. This table has some 74,000 clones, around 78% appearing once. The germline V gene has CDR1 LGHDT and CDR2 YNNKEL (reference sequence). This CDR3 is 13 amino acids long. The J segment lost 7 bases and the V segment lost 4 bases, leaving 4 bases of the junction unmatched. This chain joins TRBV3-1 (or the pseudogene TRBV3-2) and TRBJ1-2; 9 bases agree with TRBD1. This sequence was found in an elderly woman with acute or convalescent COVID-19. The sequenced sample was peripheral blood. The chain's CDR3 is CASSPQGAAGYTF. In DNA, the CDR3 is TGTGCCAGCAGCCCACAGGGGGCTGCTGGCTACACCTTC.